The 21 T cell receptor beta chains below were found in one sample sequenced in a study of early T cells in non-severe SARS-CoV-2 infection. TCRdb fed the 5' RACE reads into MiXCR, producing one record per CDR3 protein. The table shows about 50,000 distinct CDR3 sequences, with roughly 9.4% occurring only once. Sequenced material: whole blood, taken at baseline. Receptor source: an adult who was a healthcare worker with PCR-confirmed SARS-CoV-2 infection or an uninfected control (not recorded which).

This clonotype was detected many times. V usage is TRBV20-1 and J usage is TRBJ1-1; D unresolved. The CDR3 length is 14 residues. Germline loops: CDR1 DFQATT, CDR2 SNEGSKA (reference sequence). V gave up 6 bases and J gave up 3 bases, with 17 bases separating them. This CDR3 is CSALLDGPYTEAFF. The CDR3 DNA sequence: TGCAGTGCCCTCCTGGACGGACCGTACACTGAAGCTTTCTTT.

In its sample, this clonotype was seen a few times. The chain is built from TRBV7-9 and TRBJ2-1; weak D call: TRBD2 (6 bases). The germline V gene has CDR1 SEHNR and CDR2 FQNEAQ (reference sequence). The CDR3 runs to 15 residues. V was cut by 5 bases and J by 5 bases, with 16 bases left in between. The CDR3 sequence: CASSAGSYRDNEQFF. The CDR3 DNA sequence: TGTGCCAGCAGCGCGGGATCCTACCGTGACAATGAGCAGTTCTTC.

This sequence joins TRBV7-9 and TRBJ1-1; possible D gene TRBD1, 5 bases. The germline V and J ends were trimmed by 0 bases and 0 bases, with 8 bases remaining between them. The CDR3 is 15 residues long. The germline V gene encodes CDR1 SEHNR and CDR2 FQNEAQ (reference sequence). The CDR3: CASSLAGVMNTEAFF. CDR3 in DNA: TGTGCCAGCAGCTTAGCGGGGGTCATGAACACTGAAGCTTTCTTT.

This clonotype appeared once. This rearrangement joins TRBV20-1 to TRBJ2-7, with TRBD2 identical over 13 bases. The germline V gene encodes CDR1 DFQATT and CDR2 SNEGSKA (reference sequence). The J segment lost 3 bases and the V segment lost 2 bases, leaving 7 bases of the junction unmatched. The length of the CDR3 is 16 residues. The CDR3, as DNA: TGCAGTGCTAGATCAGGCACTAGCGGGAGGGTCTACGAGCAGTACTTC. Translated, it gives CSARSGTSGRVYEQYF.

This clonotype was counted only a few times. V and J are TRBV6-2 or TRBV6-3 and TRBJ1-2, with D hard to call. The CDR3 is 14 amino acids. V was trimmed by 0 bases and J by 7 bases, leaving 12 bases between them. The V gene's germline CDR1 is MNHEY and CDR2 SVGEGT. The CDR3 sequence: CASSYSRTSGGYTF. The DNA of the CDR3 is TGTGCCAGCAGTTACTCGAGAACTTCAGGTGGCTACACCTTC.

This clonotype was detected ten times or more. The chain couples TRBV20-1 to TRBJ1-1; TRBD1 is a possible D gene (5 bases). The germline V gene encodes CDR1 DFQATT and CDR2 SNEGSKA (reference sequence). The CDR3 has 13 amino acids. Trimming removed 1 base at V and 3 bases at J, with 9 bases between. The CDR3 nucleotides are TGCAGTGCTAGAGGGGGGGACTACACTGAAGCTTTCTTT. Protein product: CSARGGDYTEAFF.

For the CDR3, the DNA is TGTGCCAGCCGCGAAAGGCAGGTTAGCAATCAGCCCCAGCATTTT. The encoded protein is CASRERQVSNQPQHF. The chain has TRBV2 and TRBJ1-5; D not resolved. Germline V gene lookup returns CDR1 SNHLY and CDR2 FYNNEI. V was trimmed by 8 bases and J by 0 bases, leaving 14 bases between them. CDR3 length equals 15 residues. The full variable domain, its missing parts supplied by reference TRBV2 and TRBJ1-5, is EPEVTQTPSHQVTQMGQEVILRCVPISNHLYFYWYRQILGQKVEFLVSFYNNEISEKSEIFDDQFSVERPDGSNFTLKIRSTKLEDSAMYFCASRERQVSNQPQHFGDGTRLSIL.

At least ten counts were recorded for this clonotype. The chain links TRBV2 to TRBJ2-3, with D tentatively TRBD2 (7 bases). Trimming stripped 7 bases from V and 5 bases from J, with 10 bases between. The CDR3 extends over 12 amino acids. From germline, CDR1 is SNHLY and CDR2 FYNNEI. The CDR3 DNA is TGTGCCAGCAAGGGGGAGGGAGATACGCAGTATTTT. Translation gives CASKGEGDTQYF.

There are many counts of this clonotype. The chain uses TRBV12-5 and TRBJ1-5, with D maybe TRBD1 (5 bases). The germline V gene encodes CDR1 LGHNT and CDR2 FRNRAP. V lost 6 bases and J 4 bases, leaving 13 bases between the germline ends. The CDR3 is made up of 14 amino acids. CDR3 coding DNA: TGTGCTAGTGGCCCAGGGTATCAGAATCAGCCCCAGCATTTT. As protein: CASGPGYQNQPQHF.

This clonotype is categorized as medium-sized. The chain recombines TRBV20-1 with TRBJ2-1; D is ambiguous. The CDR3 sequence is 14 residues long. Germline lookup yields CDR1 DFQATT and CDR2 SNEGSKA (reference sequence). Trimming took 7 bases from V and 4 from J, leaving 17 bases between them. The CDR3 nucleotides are TGCAGTGTTGAAGGCCAACCCGATTACAATGAGCAGTTCTTC. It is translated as CSVEGQPDYNEQFF.

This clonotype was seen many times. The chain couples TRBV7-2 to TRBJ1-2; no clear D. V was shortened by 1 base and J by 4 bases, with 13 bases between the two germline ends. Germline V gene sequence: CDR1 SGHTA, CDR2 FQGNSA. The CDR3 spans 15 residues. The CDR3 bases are TGTGCCAGCAGCTTAGAGTCTTACAGTTTCTATGGCTACACCTTC. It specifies CASSLESYSFYGYTF.

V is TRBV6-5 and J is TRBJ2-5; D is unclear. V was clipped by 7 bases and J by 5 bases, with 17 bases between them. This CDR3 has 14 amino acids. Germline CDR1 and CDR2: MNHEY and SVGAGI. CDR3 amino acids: CASTGRVHGETQYF. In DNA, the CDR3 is TGTGCCAGCACCGGACGGGTCCATGGGGAGACCCAGTACTTC.

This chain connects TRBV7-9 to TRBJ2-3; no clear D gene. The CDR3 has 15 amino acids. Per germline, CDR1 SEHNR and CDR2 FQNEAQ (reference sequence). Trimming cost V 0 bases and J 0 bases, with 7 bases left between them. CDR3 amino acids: CASSLALTSTDTQYF. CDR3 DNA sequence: TGTGCCAGCAGCTTAGCCCTCACTAGCACAGATACGCAGTATTTT.

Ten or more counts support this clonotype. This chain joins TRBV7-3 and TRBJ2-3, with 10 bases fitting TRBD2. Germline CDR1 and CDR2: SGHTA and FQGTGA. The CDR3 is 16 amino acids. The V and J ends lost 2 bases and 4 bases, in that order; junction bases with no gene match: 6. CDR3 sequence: CASSLDSGRGPDTQYF. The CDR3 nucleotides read TGTGCCAGCAGCTTAGACAGCGGGAGGGGCCCAGATACGCAGTATTTT.

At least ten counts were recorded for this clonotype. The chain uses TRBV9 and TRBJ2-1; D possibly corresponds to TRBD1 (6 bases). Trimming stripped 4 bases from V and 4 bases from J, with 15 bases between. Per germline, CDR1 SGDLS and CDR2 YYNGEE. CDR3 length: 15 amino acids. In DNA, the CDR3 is TGTGCCAGCAGCCCCCGGGACATCGGGTACAATGAGCAGTTCTTC. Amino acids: CASSPRDIGYNEQFF. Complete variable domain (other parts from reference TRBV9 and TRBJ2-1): DSGVTQTPKHLITATGQRVTLRCSPRSGDLSVYWYQQSLDQGLQFLIQYYNGEERAKGNILERFSAQQFPDLHSELNLSSLELGDSALYFCASSPRDIGYNEQFFGPGTRLTVL.

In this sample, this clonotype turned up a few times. CDR3 residues: CASRAGTSGRGIEQFF. The CDR3 nucleotides are TGTGCCAGCAGGGCAGGGACTAGCGGGAGGGGGATAGAGCAGTTCTTC. The chain employs TRBV28 and TRBJ2-1, with 16 bases matching TRBD2. This CDR3 has 16 amino acids. CDR1 MDHEN and CDR2 SYDVKM come from the germline V gene. Losses at the gene ends were 6 bases for V and 10 bases for J; bases not matched to a gene: 9.

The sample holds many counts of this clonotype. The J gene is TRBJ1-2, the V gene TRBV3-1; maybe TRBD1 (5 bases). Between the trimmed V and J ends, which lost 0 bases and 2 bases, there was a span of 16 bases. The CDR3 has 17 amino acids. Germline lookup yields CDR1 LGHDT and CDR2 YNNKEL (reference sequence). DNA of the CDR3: TGTGCCAGCAGCCAAGATATAGCTCCCGGGACGAACTATGGCTACACCTTC. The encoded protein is CASSQDIAPGTNYGYTF.

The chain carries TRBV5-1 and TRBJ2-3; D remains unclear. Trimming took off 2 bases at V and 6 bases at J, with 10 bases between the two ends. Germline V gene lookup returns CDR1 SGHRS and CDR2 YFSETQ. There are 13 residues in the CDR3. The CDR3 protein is CASSFEFGDTQYF. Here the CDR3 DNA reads TGCGCCAGCAGCTTCGAGTTCGGGGATACGCAGTATTTT. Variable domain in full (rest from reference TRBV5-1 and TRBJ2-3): KAGVTQTPRYLIKTRGQQVTLSCSPISGHRSVSWYQQTPGQGLQFLFEYFSETQRNKGNFPGRFSGRQFSNSRSEMNVSTLELGDSALYLCASSFEFGDTQYFGPGTRLTVL.

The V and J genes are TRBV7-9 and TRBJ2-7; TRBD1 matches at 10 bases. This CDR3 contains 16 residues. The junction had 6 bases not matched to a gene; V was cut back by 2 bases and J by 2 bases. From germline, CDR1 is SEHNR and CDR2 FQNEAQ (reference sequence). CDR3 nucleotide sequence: TGTGCCAGCAGCTTAAACCGGGACAGGGGCGCCTACGAGCAGTACTTC. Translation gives CASSLNRDRGAYEQYF.

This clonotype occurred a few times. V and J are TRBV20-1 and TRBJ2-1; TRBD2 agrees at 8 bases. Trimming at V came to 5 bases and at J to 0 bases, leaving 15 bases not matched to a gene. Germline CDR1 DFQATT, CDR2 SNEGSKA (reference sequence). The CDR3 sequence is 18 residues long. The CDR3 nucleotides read TGCAGTGCTCCAGAAAGCGGGAGAGAAAGTGCCTCCTACAATGAGCAGTTCTTC. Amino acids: CSAPESGRESASYNEQFF.

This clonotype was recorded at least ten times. The CDR3 is CSARGILDREIGGPQETQYF. Written as DNA, the CDR3 is TGCAGTGCTAGAGGGATACTTGACAGGGAAATAGGGGGTCCACAAGAGACCCAGTACTTC. This chain links TRBV20-1 with TRBJ2-5; 7 bases match TRBD1. This CDR3 has 20 amino acids. Losses at the gene ends were 1 base for V and 2 bases for J; bases not matched to a gene: 22. Germline V lookup: CDR1 DFQATT, CDR2 SNEGSKA (reference sequence).